The TCR beta chain described here comes from a study of identical twins. This clonotype showed up many times. MiXCR was run by TCRdb on the 5' RACE reads, yielding one entry per CDR3 protein. The top ten clones hold approximately 0.25% of a sample with roughly 1,500,000 distinct CDR3 sequences, under 35% of them seen once. Sequencing used cord blood. The receptor comes from a newborn girl in good health.

The CDR3 protein is CASSLEADLLAKNIQYF. In DNA, the CDR3 is TGTGCCAGCAGCTTAGAGGCGGACCTCTTAGCCAAAAACATTCAGTACTTC. The chain combines TRBV11-2 with TRBJ2-4; D call uncertain. The CDR3 length is 17 residues. Germline V gene data show CDR1 as SGHAT and CDR2 as FQNNGV. V was pared by 0 bases and J by 0 bases, with 12 bases between.